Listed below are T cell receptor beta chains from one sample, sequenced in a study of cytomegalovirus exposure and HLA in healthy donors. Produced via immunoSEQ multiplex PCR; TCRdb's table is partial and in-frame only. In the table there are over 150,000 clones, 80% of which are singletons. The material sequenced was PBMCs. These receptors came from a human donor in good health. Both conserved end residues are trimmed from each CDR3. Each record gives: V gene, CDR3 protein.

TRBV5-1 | ASSLTGGLAEKLF
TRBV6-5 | ASRGMGTVNTEAF
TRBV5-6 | ASSLAGTGETEAF
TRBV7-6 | ASSQGSEAF
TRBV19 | TSRRSGNTEAF
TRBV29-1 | STGQRGTEAF
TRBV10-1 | ASSSTIDQPQH
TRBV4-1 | ASSRVGITSGGLTDTQY
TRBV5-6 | ASSLYVAGVGLNYGYT
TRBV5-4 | ASSLPRGDTGELF
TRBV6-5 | ASSYLERRHSDGYT
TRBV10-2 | ASRGTVLQETQY
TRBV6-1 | ASWLNSYNSPLH
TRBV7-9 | ASSSGTGRTEAF
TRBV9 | ASSGSGASYNEQF
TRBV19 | ASSTSGGARTGELF
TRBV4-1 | ASSQDSGYT
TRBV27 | ASSLFRLAGNPEQF
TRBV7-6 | ASSLVAGNTDTQY
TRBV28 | ASSSAGLYEQY
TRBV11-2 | ASSLTVDWETQY
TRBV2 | ASSDRAQGYT
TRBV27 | ASSLTGSNQPQH